The clone carrying this TCR beta chain is medium-sized in the sample. Its antigen is not identified. J was trimmed by 5 bases and V by 5 bases; bases with no gene match: 5. The CDR3 runs to 13 residues. Amplification of TRBV12-4/TRBJ1-2 clonotypes used adaptor-ligated barcode primers. One entry per CDR3 protein, called by TCRdb with MiXCR from the multiplex PCR reads. Among more than 1,500 distinct CDR3 sequences listed, 1% to 1.5% were seen once. Whole-study findings and limits: Roughly an eighth of tumor Treg sequences matched naive CD4+ cells. Tumor memory CD4+ T cell TCR gene usage clustered with blood and lymph node memory CD4+ cells and lymph node naive CD4+ cells. Greatest tumor Treg TCR overlap was with tumor naive CD4+ cells.

Naive CD4+ cells had CD25+ Tregs removed. The receptor's source is a female donor with breast cancer. Sequenced input: naive CD4+ T cells sorted from blood. As to subset: naive CD4+ T cells, CD4+CD45RA+CD25-. The chain links TRBV12-3 or TRBV12-4 to TRBJ1-2; 7 positions match TRBD1. This CDR3 is CASSEDRLYGYTF. In nucleotides, the CDR3 is TGTGCCAGCAGTGAGGACAGGTTGTATGGCTACACCTTC.